The clone carrying this T cell receptor beta chain occurred many times. The target antigen is unknown. This sample was included in a study of T cells in Graves' hyperthyroidism and ophthalmopathy. Study summary: Before treatment of any kind, peripheral blood was taken at initial diagnosis. Findings and limits, study-wide: Blood also held most thyroid clonotypes expanded beyond 0.001.

RNA transcripts yielded amplified TCR beta CDR3 regions. First-round RT-PCR with HTBI primers amplified the TCR CDR3 region. TCRdb re-analysed the multiplex PCR reads in MiXCR, keeping a single row per CDR3 protein. The sample has nearly 600,000 distinct CDR3 sequences, roughly 13% seen once; the top ten hold approximately 5.7%. The ends were cut back, 8 bases at V and 2 bases at J, with 8 bases in the middle. The CDR3 covers 11 residues. Germline lookup yields CDR1 SGHRS and CDR2 YFSETQ. The TCR was taken from a woman between 25 and 40 years old with Graves' hyperthyroidism that later progressed to Graves' ophthalmopathy. V usage is TRBV5-1 and J usage is TRBJ2-7; D possibly corresponds to TRBD1 (6 bases). Sequences were obtained from blood. The CDR3 nucleotides are TGCGCCAGTACAGGGCCCTACGAGCAGTACTTC. Residues: CASTGPYEQYF.